A single T cell receptor (beta chain) is shown here with its context. This record belongs to a study of blood T cell repertoires in COVID-19. Whole-study context: Sample material is recorded as cDNA or gDNA derived from T cells, B-cell-depleted T cells, or PBMCs.

As originally analysed: Nucleated cell counts were estimated from reference gene primer amplification. Assay used: immunoSEQ multiplex PCR; TCRdb lists only in-frame clones, some missing. That table gives V, J and clone size, and the DNA gave D and trimming. This sample has about 340,000 clones, with roughly 85% found just once. Germline V gives CDR1 ENHRY, CDR2 SYGVKD. The ends lost 6 bases at V and 1 base at J; junction bases unmatched: 2. The CDR3 contains 14 residues. This study enrolled people aged about 18 to 95 from under 25 US geographic areas. Sequenced material: PBMCs or T cells enriched from blood (not recorded which). V is TRBV10-3 and J is TRBJ1-5; 8 nucleotides agree with TRBD1. This TCR was recovered from a middle-aged woman with acute COVID-19. The CDR3, as DNA: TGTGCCATCAGCGACAGGGGAAGCAATCAGCCCCAGCATTTT. Its protein product is CAISDRGSNQPQHF.